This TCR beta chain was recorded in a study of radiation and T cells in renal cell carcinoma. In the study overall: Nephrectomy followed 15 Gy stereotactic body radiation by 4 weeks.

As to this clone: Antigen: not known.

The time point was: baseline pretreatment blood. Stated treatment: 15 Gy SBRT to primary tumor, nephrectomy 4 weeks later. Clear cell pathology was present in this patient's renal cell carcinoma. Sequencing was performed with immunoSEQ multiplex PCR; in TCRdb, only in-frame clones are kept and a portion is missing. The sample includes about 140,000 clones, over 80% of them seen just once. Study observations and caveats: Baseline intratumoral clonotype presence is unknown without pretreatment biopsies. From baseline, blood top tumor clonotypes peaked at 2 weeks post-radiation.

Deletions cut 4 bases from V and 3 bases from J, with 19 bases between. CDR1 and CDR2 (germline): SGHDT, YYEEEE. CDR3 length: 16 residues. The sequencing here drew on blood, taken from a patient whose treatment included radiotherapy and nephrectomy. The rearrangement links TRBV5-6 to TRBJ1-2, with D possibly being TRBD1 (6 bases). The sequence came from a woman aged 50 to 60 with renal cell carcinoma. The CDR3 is CASSLDGQGLDYGYTF. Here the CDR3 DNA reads TGTGCCAGCAGCCTGGATGGTCAGGGGCTGGACTATGGCTACACCTTC.